The rows below give T cell receptor beta chains drawn from one sample of a study of type 1 and type 2 diabetes patients. Each CDR3 protein is one row after TCRdb ran MiXCR on the multiplex PCR reads. The table lists 270,000 or so distinct CDR3 sequences, 45% to 60% of them singletons. The sample taken for sequencing was peripheral blood mononuclear cells (PBMCs). These receptors all stem from a man aged 18 to 30 with type 2 diabetes. The CDR3 runs from the conserved cysteine through the conserved F or W. The order of the fields is V gene, J gene, CDR3 protein.

v_gene: TRBV20-1; j_gene: TRBJ1-2; CDR3aa: CSARGTGNYGYTF
v_gene: TRBV28; j_gene: TRBJ1-2; CDR3aa: CASSQGQGATGYTF
v_gene: TRBV20-1; j_gene: TRBJ1-1; CDR3aa: CSPKRGGTEAFF
v_gene: TRBV6-5; j_gene: TRBJ2-7; CDR3aa: CASSYGGQYEQYF
v_gene: TRBV20-1; j_gene: TRBJ2-1; CDR3aa: CSADSGTSVDEQFF
v_gene: TRBV28; j_gene: TRBJ2-5; CDR3aa: CASIEGGEETQYF
v_gene: TRBV25-1; j_gene: TRBJ1-1; CDR3aa: CASSEEGHTEAFF
v_gene: TRBV20-1; j_gene: TRBJ1-6; CDR3aa: CSIRATTYNSPLHF
v_gene: TRBV4-2; j_gene: TRBJ1-4; CDR3aa: CASSLSGGAEKLFF
v_gene: TRBV7-9; j_gene: TRBJ1-1; CDR3aa: CASSRKTEAFF
v_gene: TRBV5-1; j_gene: TRBJ2-5; CDR3aa: CASSTGGEETQYF
v_gene: TRBV30; j_gene: TRBJ2-7; CDR3aa: CAWSVPVTSAHYEQYF
v_gene: TRBV20-1; j_gene: TRBJ2-3; CDR3aa: CSARDLLSGFSDTQYF
v_gene: TRBV19; j_gene: TRBJ2-6; CDR3aa: CASSMIRDSGANVLTF
v_gene: TRBV13; j_gene: TRBJ2-1; CDR3aa: CASSSYGTGTNEQFF